Following are 16 T cell receptor beta chains from one sample sequenced in a study of beta chain features in type 1 diabetes. All of the isolated RNA was reverse transcribed, so expressed TCRB transcripts were sequenced. Using immunoSEQ multiplex PCR, the repertoire was profiled, and TCRdb retains in-frame clones only, with some absent. The table lists about 140,000 clones, roughly 9.3% of them singletons. The sample taken for sequencing was central memory CD4+ T cells from blood. The source of these receptors is a middle-aged woman in good health.

J is TRBJ1-2 and V is TRBV6-1, with D perhaps TRBD1 (5 bases). Germline V lookup: CDR1 MNHNS, CDR2 SASEGT. This CDR3 has 13 residues. Trimming removed 7 bases from V and 5 bases from J, with 14 bases in between. The CDR3 region has the DNA TGTGCCAGCAATGCAGGGATGCGGTATGGCTACACCTTC. This encodes CASNAGMRYGYTF.

This clone was counted a few times. The V and J genes are TRBV2 and TRBJ2-7; tentative D call: TRBD1 (5 bases). The CDR3 extends over 16 amino acids. Per germline, CDR1 SNHLY and CDR2 FYNNEI. Trimming pared 6 bases from V and 3 bases from J, leaving 21 bases between. The CDR3 spells CASSGLLDSTFYEQYF. Here the CDR3 DNA reads TGTGCCAGCAGCGGCCTATTAGACAGTACGTTCTACGAGCAGTACTTC.

This clone was counted between two and nine times. The chain has TRBV18 and TRBJ2-3; 11 bases fit TRBD2. From germline, CDR1 is KGHSH and CDR2 LQKENI. The J segment lost 4 bases and the V segment lost 6 bases, leaving 3 bases of the junction unmatched. This CDR3 comprises 14 residues. Here the CDR3 reads CASSGTSGPDTQYF. The CDR3 nucleotides read TGTGCCAGCTCGGGGACTAGCGGCCCAGATACGCAGTATTTT.

The chain employs TRBV6-5 and TRBJ2-1, with D uncertain. This CDR3 is built from 15 residues. Germline CDR1 reads MNHEY; CDR2 reads SVGAGI. The V end was cut by 0 bases, the J end by 3 bases, with 9 bases between. CDR3 sequence (DNA): TGTGCCAGCAGTTACTCAGTTGTCGGCTACAATGAGCAGTTCTTC. It encodes CASSYSVVGYNEQFF.

J is TRBJ1-2 and V is TRBV7-9, with 9 bases that match TRBD1. V lost 5 bases and J lost 8; bases outside the gene matches: 9. Per germline, CDR1 SEHNR and CDR2 FQNEAQ (reference sequence). This CDR3 has 14 residues. DNA of the CDR3: TGTGCCAGCAGCCCCCCTCGGGACAGGGACGGCTACACCTTC. Translated: CASSPPRDRDGYTF.

The rearrangement uses TRBV7-2 and TRBJ2-7; 10 nucleotides agree with TRBD2. J lost 2 bases, V lost 2 bases, and 3 bases had no gene match. The length of the CDR3 is 15 residues. Germline CDR1 and CDR2: SGHTA and FQGNSA. The CDR3 sequence: CASSLSGTSAYEQYF. The CDR3 DNA sequence: TGTGCCAGCAGCTTATCCGGGACTAGCGCCTACGAGCAGTACTTC.

The table lists this clone with a few counts. The chain joins TRBV5-6 to TRBJ2-1; weak D call: TRBD2 (7 bases). V shed 5 bases and J shed 2 bases, with 14 bases lying between them. Germline V gene data show CDR1 as SGHDT and CDR2 as YYEEEE. The CDR3 covers 15 residues. The CDR3 sequence is CASRLRGGPYNEQFF. The CDR3 DNA is TGTGCCAGCAGGCTGAGGGGGGGTCCCTACAATGAGCAGTTCTTC.

This clone appeared a few times. The V gene is TRBV6-5, the J gene TRBJ2-5, with TRBD2 identical over 13 bases. Trimming at V came to 4 bases and at J to 4 bases, leaving 3 bases not matched to a gene. Per germline, CDR1 MNHEY and CDR2 SVGAGI. The CDR3 has 15 residues. The CDR3 nucleotides are TGTGCCAGCAGTTCCCGACTAGCGGGGGGAGAGACCCAGTACTTC. Translating it yields CASSSRLAGGETQYF.

This clone has only a few counts. Within the sample, other DNA sequences also encode this same CDR3. The V call is TRBV5-1, the J call TRBJ2-7, with 9 bases aligning to TRBD2. Germline lookup yields CDR1 SGHRS and CDR2 YFSETQ. This CDR3 has 15 residues. V shed 0 bases and J 0 bases; nucleotides not matched to a gene: 1. The CDR3 DNA sequence: TGCGCCAGCAGCTTGGTACTAGCGGGCTCCTACGAGCAGTACTTC. Its protein is CASSLVLAGSYEQYF.

Ten or more counts support this clone. The chain uses TRBV2 and TRBJ2-5, with a possible D match to TRBD1 (5 bases). The CDR3 consists of 14 residues. Germline V gives CDR1 SNHLY, CDR2 FYNNEI. Trimming pared 6 bases from V and 5 bases from J, leaving 16 bases between. The CDR3 loop reads CASSRPQGEETQYF. As DNA, the CDR3 is TGTGCCAGCAGCCGACCTCAGGGCGAGGAGACCCAGTACTTC.

In its sample, this clone was seen a few times. CDR3: CASSFWPDTQYF. The CDR3 nucleotides are TGTGCCAGCAGCTTCTGGCCTGATACGCAGTATTTT. The chain uses TRBV7-8 and TRBJ2-3, with no clear D. V dropped 3 bases and J dropped 6 bases, with 7 bases sitting between them. The CDR3 runs to 12 residues. Germline assignment: CDR1 SGHVS and CDR2 FQNEAQ.

The genes are TRBV2 and TRBJ1-2; maybe TRBD1 (6 bases). This CDR3 has 14 amino acids. Germline V gives CDR1 SNHLY, CDR2 FYNNEI. The V end lost 6 bases, the J end lost 1 base, and 12 bases lay between the germline ends. The CDR3 region is CASRGAGRNYGYTF. CDR3 in DNA: TGTGCCAGCAGGGGGGCGGGCCGTAACTATGGCTACACCTTC.

This clone was seen a handful of times. This chain links TRBV4-3 with TRBJ2-3; possibly TRBD1 for D (6 bases). The length of the CDR3 is 15 residues. Trimming cost V 0 bases and J 2 bases, with 9 bases left between them. Germline CDR1 LGHNA, CDR2 YSLEER. In DNA form, the CDR3 reads TGCGCCAGCAGCCAAGATCAGGGGATCACAGATACGCAGTATTTT. Its protein is CASSQDQGITDTQYF.

This chain uses TRBV6-4 with TRBJ2-3, with TRBD1 identical over 9 bases. The CDR3 extends over 14 amino acids. CDR1 MRHNA and CDR2 SNTAGT come from the germline V gene. Unmatched junction bases numbered 5, after V lost 6 bases and J lost 4 bases. Written as DNA, the CDR3 is TGTGCCAGCAGACCGGGACAGGGTTCAGATACGCAGTATTTT. Translated, it gives CASRPGQGSDTQYF.

This clone was counted only a few times. This chain uses TRBV7-2 with TRBJ1-2; D not resolved. Germline-derived CDR1 and CDR2 are SGHTA and FQGNSA. CDR3 size: 14 residues. V lost 1 base and J 3 bases, leaving 9 bases between the germline ends. CDR3 in amino acids: CASSLDVGDYGYTF. The CDR3 DNA reads as TGTGCCAGCAGCTTAGACGTAGGAGACTATGGCTACACCTTC.

The table lists this clone with many counts. The CDR3 sequence: CASSPPYPGGYTF. In DNA form, the CDR3 reads TGTGCCAGCTCACCACCTTATCCAGGCGGCTACACCTTC. V usage is TRBV18 and J usage is TRBJ1-2; D gene unclear. Trimming pared 0 bases from V and 8 bases from J, leaving 10 bases between. Germline V CDR1 and CDR2: KGHSH, LQKENI. This CDR3 comprises 13 residues. Drawing the rest from reference TRBV18 and TRBJ1-2, the complete variable domain is NAGVMQNPRHLVRRRGQEARLRCSPMKGHSHVYWYRQLPEEGLKFMVYLQKENIIDESGMPKERFSAEFPKEGPSILRIQQVVRGDSAAYFCASSPPYPGGYTFGSGTRLTVV.